One T cell receptor (beta chain) is described in this entry. What it binds is unknown. Trimming pared 2 bases from V and 2 bases from J, leaving 10 bases between. The CDR3 consists of 14 residues. Germline CDR1 is SGHTA and CDR2 is FQGNSA. Time point in this sample: sample taken at primary tumor resection. Researchers sequenced whole RNA taken from tumor, nontumor lung or frozen PBMC without sorting. Every cDNA TCR molecule received its own unique molecular identifier. Using its own MiXCR run on the 5' RACE reads, TCRdb lists one record per CDR3 protein. The table has 40,000 to 45,000 distinct CDR3 sequences, approximately 13% seen once. The data originate from a study of spatial heterogeneity in lung cancer. For the study at large: Mean representation of each unique TCR and UMI combination in the raw reads exceeded ten occurrences.

Study results and limitations: The study found ubiquitous expanded tumor TCRs in blood more at resection than follow-up.

The rearrangement joins TRBV7-2 to TRBJ2-7; possible D gene TRBD1, 5 bases. The source was PBMCs, collected at surgery. The sequence was collected from a male donor with early-stage non-small cell lung cancer. The CDR3 reads CASSLRGIAYEQYF. DNA for the CDR3: TGTGCCAGCAGCTTAAGGGGAATCGCCTACGAGCAGTACTTC.